A selection of T cell receptor beta chains follows, all from one sample in a study of cytomegalovirus exposure and HLA in healthy donors. Assay: immunoSEQ multiplex PCR; the TCRdb copy retains only in-frame clones and omits some. This table holds approximately 130,000 clones. Source material: PBMCs. All receptors derive from a woman aged 60-70 years in good health and CMV-seronegative. Both conserved end residues are part of each CDR3. D genes are given only for firm matches.

v_call,cdr3_length,d_call,j_call,cdr3_aa,cdr3_nt
TRBV13,15,-,TRBJ2-1,CASSLRGYSYNEQFF,TGTGCCAGCAGCTTAAGGGGCTATTCCTACAATGAGCAGTTCTTC
TRBV13,15,-,TRBJ1-1,CASAIGLRGNTEAFF,TGTGCCAGCGCAATTGGCCTCCGGGGGAACACTGAAGCTTTCTTT
TRBV6-6,14,TRBD1,TRBJ2-5,CASSLGTAQETQYF,TGTGCCAGCAGTTTAGGGACAGCCCAAGAGACCCAGTACTTC
TRBV28,14,TRBD2,TRBJ2-3,CASSGRGDTDTQYF,TGTGCCAGCAGTGGGCGGGGGGACACAGATACGCAGTATTTT
TRBV5-5,16,TRBD1,TRBJ1-4,CASSLYRGPNNEKLFF,TGTGCCAGCAGCTTATACAGGGGGCCGAATAATGAAAAACTGTTTTTT
TRBV2,15,TRBD1,TRBJ2-4,CASSEGDRGKNIQYF,TGTGCCAGCAGTGAGGGCGACAGGGGCAAAAACATTCAGTACTTC
TRBV28,16,TRBD2,TRBJ2-7,CASSSPTSGRTYEQYF,TGTGCCAGCAGTTCCCCGACTAGCGGGAGGACCTACGAGCAGTACTTC
TRBV30,14,TRBD2,TRBJ2-7,CAWRRTGGSYEQYF,TGTGCCTGGAGGAGGACGGGAGGCTCCTACGAGCAGTACTTC
TRBV30,13,-,TRBJ1-5,CAWSVRANQPQHF,TGTGCCTGGAGTGTCAGGGCGAATCAGCCCCAGCATTTT
TRBV18,17,-,TRBJ1-5,CASSPGGAGGAFQPQHF,TGTGCCAGCTCCCCGGGAGGTGCGGGGGGCGCCTTTCAGCCCCAGCATTTT
TRBV11-2,12,-,TRBJ2-7,CASSRSRVEQYF,TGTGCCAGCAGCCGCTCGAGGGTCGAGCAGTACTTC
TRBV13,14,TRBD1,TRBJ2-5,CASSFRDRAETQYF,TGTGCCAGCAGCTTCCGGGACAGGGCTGAGACCCAGTACTTC
TRBV5-1,13,TRBD1,TRBJ1-2,CASSEGQVYGYTF,TGCGCCAGCAGCGAGGGACAGGTCTATGGCTACACCTTC
TRBV5-4,16,-,TRBJ2-7,CASSLEAGTSSYEQYF,TGTGCCAGCAGCTTGGAGGCGGGAACGAGCTCCTACGAGCAGTACTTC
TRBV12-5,16,TRBD2,TRBJ2-7,CASGFGLAGGKYEQYF,TGTGCTAGTGGTTTCGGCCTAGCGGGAGGAAAGTACGAGCAGTACTTC
TRBV7-9,16,TRBD2,TRBJ2-2,CASSLERGANTGELFF,TGTGCCAGCAGCCTCGAGCGGGGGGCGAACACCGGGGAGCTGTTTTTT
TRBV2,14,TRBD1,TRBJ2-5,CASILTGRQETQYF,TGTGCCAGCATTCTGACAGGGCGGCAAGAGACCCAGTACTTC
TRBV19,13,-,TRBJ1-2,CASSIVPVYGYTF,TGTGCCAGTAGTATAGTCCCGGTCTATGGCTACACCTTC
TRBV7-3,14,-,TRBJ1-1,CASSLRRVNTEAFF,TGTGCCAGCAGCTTACGTCGCGTGAACACTGAAGCTTTCTTT
TRBV6-5,13,TRBD1,TRBJ1-2,CASSNSGGAGYTF,TGTGCCAGCAGTAACTCAGGGGGCGCAGGCTACACCTTC
TRBV28,13,-,TRBJ1-6,CASSPDYNSPLHF,TGTGCCAGCAGTCCAGATTATAATTCACCCCTCCACTTT
TRBV4-1,19,-,TRBJ2-7,CASSHLPEWGSRPSYEQYF,TGCGCCAGCAGCCATCTCCCCGAGTGGGGCAGTAGACCCTCCTACGAGCAGTACTTC
TRBV10-1,14,-,TRBJ1-6,CASSERGSNSPLHF,TGCGCCAGCAGTGAGCGGGGGTCTAATTCACCCCTCCACTTT
TRBV4-1,16,-,TRBJ2-7,CASSQEGAAGIYEQYF,TGCGCCAGCAGCCAAGAAGGAGCAGCGGGTATCTACGAGCAGTACTTC
TRBV7-8,16,-,TRBJ1-4,CASSQGPGATNEKLFF,TGTGCCAGCAGTCAGGGCCCCGGTGCAACTAATGAAAAACTGTTTTTT
TRBV6-6,15,TRBD1,TRBJ1-3,CASRQGTFSGNTIYF,TGTGCCAGCAGACAGGGGACCTTCTCTGGAAACACCATATATTTT
TRBV27,15,-,TRBJ1-1,CASRRFDRLNTEAFF,TGTGCCAGCAGAAGATTCGACAGGCTGAACACTGAAGCTTTCTTT
TRBV7-9,13,-,TRBJ1-5,CASSKGGNQPQHF,TGTGCCAGCAGTAAAGGGGGCAATCAGCCCCAGCATTTT
TRBV5-5,14,-,TRBJ1-1,CASSSVGVNTEAFF,TGTGCCAGCAGCTCGGTGGGAGTGAACACTGAAGCTTTCTTT
TRBV6-5,15,-,TRBJ1-2,CASSYSQGTWGGYTF,TGTGCCAGCAGTTACTCTCAGGGGACCTGGGGTGGCTACACCTTC
TRBV7-9,16,-,TRBJ2-4,CASSDRDTVAKNIQYF,TGTGCCAGCAGCGACCGGGACACCGTAGCCAAAAACATTCAGTACTTC
TRBV30,15,-,TRBJ1-5,CAWSVPGDTGPPQHF,TGTGCCTGGAGTGTCCCAGGGGACACCGGGCCGCCCCAGCATTTT
TRBV29-1,14,TRBD1,TRBJ1-6,CSVWTGIDNSPLHF,TGCAGCGTGTGGACAGGGATCGATAATTCACCCCTCCACTTT
TRBV2,13,TRBD1,TRBJ2-1,CASRGQGQSEQFF,TGTGCCAGCAGGGGACAGGGGCAAAGTGAGCAGTTCTTC
TRBV2,16,TRBD1,TRBJ2-3,CASSLLGTGGTDTQYF,TGTGCCAGCAGCCTGCTGGGGACAGGGGGCACAGATACGCAGTATTTT
TRBV6-4,13,-,TRBJ2-7,CARSRGALYEQYF,TGTGCCAGGAGTCGGGGGGCTCTCTACGAGCAGTACTTC
TRBV11-3,14,TRBD1,TRBJ2-1,CASSLGQGLGEQFF,TGTGCCAGCAGCCTCGGACAGGGATTGGGTGAGCAGTTCTTC
TRBV4-2,17,-,TRBJ2-3,CASSQVAGFERTDTQYF,TGTGCCAGCAGCCAAGTAGCCGGGTTTGAAAGGACAGATACGCAGTATTTT
TRBV28,14,-,TRBJ1-1,CASSLSLRGTEAFF,TGTGCCAGCAGTTTAAGTCTCAGGGGCACTGAAGCTTTCTTT
TRBV27,14,-,TRBJ2-7,CASSWRQAAYEQYF,TGTGCCAGCAGTTGGAGACAGGCCGCCTACGAGCAGTACTTC
TRBV4-1,16,-,TRBJ2-2,CASSQVAYAATGELFF,TGCGCCAGCAGCCAAGTAGCCTATGCCGCCACCGGGGAGCTGTTTTTT
TRBV7-3,13,-,TRBJ1-1,CASSLSKGDEAFF,TGTGCCAGCAGCTTAAGTAAGGGAGATGAAGCTTTCTTT
TRBV2,15,-,TRBJ2-2,CASSRERRATGELFF,TGTGCCAGCAGTAGGGAGAGGCGCGCCACCGGGGAGCTGTTTTTT
TRBV28,16,TRBD1,TRBJ2-1,CASSLPGTGGPGEQFF,TGTGCCAGCAGTTTACCCGGGACAGGGGGTCCTGGTGAGCAGTTCTTC
TRBV2,13,-,TRBJ2-3,CASRDTGTSKGYF,TGTGCCAGCAGGGATACCGGGACATCCAAAGGGTATTTT
TRBV7-9,16,TRBD1,TRBJ1-4,CASSLGDRGTNEKLFF,TGTGCCAGCAGCTTAGGGGACAGGGGAACTAATGAAAAACTGTTTTTT
TRBV5-1,15,-,TRBJ2-1,CASSLAGSPYNEQFF,TGCGCCAGCAGCTTGGCCGGGAGCCCGTACAATGAGCAGTTCTTC
TRBV19,17,TRBD2,TRBJ2-5,CASSITSGGTPQETQYF,TGTGCCAGTAGTATAACTAGCGGGGGGACTCCGCAAGAGACCCAGTACTTC
TRBV6-5,13,-,TRBJ2-7,CASSAGRSYEQYF,TGTGCCAGCAGTGCGGGACGTTCCTACGAGCAGTACTTC
TRBV27,16,TRBD1,TRBJ1-1,CASSSNPGTGLPEAFF,TGTGCCAGCAGTTCTAACCCCGGGACAGGGCTCCCTGAAGCTTTCTTT
TRBV6-6,16,TRBD2,TRBJ2-1,CASLGPTSGSSLEQFF,TGTGCCAGCCTCGGCCCGACTAGCGGGAGCTCCCTTGAGCAGTTCTTC
TRBV6-5,13,-,TRBJ2-1,CASSDLWGGEQFF,TGTGCCAGCAGTGACCTCTGGGGCGGTGAGCAGTTCTTC
TRBV5-1,15,TRBD1,TRBJ2-6,CASGKDRSGANVLTF,TGCGCCAGCGGTAAGGACAGGTCTGGGGCCAACGTCCTGACTTTC
TRBV9,15,-,TRBJ1-6,CASSVVGGPNSPLHF,TGTGCCAGCAGCGTAGTAGGTGGGCCCAATTCACCCCTCCACTTT
TRBV11-2,14,-,TRBJ2-3,CASSLGYSTDTQYF,TGTGCCAGCAGCTTAGGCTACAGCACAGATACGCAGTATTTT